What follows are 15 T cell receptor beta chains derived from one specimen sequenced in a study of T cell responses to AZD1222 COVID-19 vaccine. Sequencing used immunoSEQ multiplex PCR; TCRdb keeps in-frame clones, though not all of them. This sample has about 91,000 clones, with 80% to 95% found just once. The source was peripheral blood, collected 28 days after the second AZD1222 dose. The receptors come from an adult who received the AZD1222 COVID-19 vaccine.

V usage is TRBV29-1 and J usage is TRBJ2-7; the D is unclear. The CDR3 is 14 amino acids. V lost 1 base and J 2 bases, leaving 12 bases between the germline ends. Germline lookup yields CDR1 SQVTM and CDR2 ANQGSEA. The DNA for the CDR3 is TGCAGCGTTGAAGCCCCAGGTAGAACCTACGAGCAGTACTTC. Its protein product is CSVEAPGRTYEQYF.

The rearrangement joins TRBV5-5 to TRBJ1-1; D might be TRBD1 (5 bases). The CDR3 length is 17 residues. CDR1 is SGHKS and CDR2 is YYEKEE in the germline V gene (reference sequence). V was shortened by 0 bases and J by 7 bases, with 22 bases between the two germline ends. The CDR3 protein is CASSLAFSYPAGGEAFF. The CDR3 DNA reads TGTGCCAGCAGCTTGGCCTTCAGTTACCCAGCTGGGGGTGAAGCTTTCTTT.

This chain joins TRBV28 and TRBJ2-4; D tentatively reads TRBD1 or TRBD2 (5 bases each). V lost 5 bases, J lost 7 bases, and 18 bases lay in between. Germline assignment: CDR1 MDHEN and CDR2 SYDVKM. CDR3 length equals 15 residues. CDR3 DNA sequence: TGTGCCAGCAGTCCACTAGGGACCAAGCTGAACATTCAGTACTTC. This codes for CASSPLGTKLNIQYF.

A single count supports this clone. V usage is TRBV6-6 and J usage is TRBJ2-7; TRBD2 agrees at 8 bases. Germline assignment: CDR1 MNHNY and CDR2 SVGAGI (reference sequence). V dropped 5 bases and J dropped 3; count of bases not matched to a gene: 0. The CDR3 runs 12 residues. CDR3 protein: CASSAGGYEQYF. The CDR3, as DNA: TGTGCCAGCAGTGCGGGGGGCTACGAGCAGTACTTC.

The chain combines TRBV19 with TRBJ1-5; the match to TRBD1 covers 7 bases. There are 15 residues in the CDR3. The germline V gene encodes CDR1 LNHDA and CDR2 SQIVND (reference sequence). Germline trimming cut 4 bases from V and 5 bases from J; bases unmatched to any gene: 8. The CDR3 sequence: CASSSDRAAHQPQHF. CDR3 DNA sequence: TGTGCCAGTAGTAGTGACAGGGCGGCCCATCAGCCCCAGCATTTT.

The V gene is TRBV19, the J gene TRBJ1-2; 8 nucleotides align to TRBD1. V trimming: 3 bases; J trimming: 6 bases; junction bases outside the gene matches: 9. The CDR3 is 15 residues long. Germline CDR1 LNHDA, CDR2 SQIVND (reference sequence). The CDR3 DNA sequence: TGTGCCAGTAGTATCGCTGAGGACAGGGAGGATGGCTACACCTTC. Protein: CASSIAEDREDGYTF.

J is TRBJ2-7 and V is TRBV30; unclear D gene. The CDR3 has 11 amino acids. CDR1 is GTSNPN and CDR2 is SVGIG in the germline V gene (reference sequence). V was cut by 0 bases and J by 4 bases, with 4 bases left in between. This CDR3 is CAWSVVYEQYF. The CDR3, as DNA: TGTGCCTGGAGTGTAGTATACGAGCAGTACTTC.

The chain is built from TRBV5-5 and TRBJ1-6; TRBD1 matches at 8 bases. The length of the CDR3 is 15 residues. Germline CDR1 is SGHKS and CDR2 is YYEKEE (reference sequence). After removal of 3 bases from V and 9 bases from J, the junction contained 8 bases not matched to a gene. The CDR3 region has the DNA TGTGCCAGCAGCTCGGAGAGACAGGGGACTTCACCCCTCCACTTT. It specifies CASSSERQGTSPLHF.

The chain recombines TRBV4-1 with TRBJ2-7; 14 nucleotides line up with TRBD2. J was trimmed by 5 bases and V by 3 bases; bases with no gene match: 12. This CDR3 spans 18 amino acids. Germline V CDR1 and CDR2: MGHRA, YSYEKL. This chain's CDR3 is CASSHPGLAGAPGNEQYF. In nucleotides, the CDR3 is TGCGCCAGCAGCCACCCGGGACTAGCGGGAGCCCCCGGGAACGAGCAGTACTTC.

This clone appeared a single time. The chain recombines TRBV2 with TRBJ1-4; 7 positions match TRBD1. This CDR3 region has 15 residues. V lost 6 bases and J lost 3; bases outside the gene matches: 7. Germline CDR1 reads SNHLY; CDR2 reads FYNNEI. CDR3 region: CASREPGQPNEKLFF. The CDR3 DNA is TGTGCCAGCAGGGAACCGGGACAGCCTAATGAAAAACTGTTTTTT.

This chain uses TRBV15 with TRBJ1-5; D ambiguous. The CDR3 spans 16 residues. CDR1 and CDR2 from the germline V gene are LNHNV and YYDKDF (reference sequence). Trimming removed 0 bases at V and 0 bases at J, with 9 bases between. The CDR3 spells CATSRDQTLSNQPQHF. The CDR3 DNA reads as TGTGCCACCAGCAGAGACCAGACACTTAGCAATCAGCCCCAGCATTTT.

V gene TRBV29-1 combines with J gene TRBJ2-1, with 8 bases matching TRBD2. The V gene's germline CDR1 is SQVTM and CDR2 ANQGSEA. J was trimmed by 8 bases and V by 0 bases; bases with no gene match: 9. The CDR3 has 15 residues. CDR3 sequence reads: CSVEDFGRGDYEQFF. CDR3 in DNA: TGCAGCGTTGAAGATTTTGGGCGGGGGGACTATGAGCAGTTCTTC.

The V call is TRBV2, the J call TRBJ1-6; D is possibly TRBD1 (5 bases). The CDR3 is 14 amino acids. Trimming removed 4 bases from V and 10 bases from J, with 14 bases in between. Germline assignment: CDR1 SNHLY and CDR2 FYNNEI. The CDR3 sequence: CASSVQGYGSPLHF. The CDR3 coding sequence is TGTGCCAGCAGTGTCCAGGGTTATGGCTCACCCCTCCACTTT.

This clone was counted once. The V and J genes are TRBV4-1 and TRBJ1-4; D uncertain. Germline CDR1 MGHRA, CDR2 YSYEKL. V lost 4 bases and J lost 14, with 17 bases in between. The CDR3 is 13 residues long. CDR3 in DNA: TGCGCCAGCAGCCGAAACAGTGAGAAAACTCTGTTTTTT. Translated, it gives CASSRNSEKTLFF.

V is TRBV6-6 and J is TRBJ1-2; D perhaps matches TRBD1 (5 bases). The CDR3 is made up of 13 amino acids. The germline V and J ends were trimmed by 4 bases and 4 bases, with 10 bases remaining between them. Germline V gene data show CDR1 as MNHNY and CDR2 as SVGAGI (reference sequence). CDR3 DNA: TGTGCCAGCAGTTTCGACAGAGCCTATGGCTACACCTTC. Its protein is CASSFDRAYGYTF.